This is a list of T cell receptor beta chains from one sample in a study of T cells in Graves' hyperthyroidism and ophthalmopathy. TCRdb fed the multiplex PCR reads into MiXCR, producing one record per CDR3 protein. The sample includes hundreds of thousands of distinct CDR3 sequences, around 20% seen only once; the top ten take 34%. Input material: blood. These receptors were obtained from a man aged 25-45 years with Graves' ophthalmopathy. Both conserved end residues are part of each CDR3. D genes are given only for firm matches. The listing skips clone size in some rows; elsewhere it reads once, few, many or a size class.

TRBD2,-,TRBV2,TRBJ2-1,TGTGCCAGCAGTGAGGGTAGCGGGAATAGCGATGAGCAGTTCTTC,CASSEGSGNSDEQFF
-,-,TRBV6-1,TRBJ1-3,TGTGCCAGCAAACAAATCTCTGGAAACACCATATATTTT,CASKQISGNTIYF
TRBD1,-,TRBV12-3/TRBV12-4,TRBJ2-7,TGTGCCAGCAACCGGGACAGGGACTACGAGCAGTACTTC,CASNRDRDYEQYF
-,-,TRBV30,TRBJ2-1,TGTGCCTGGAGTGTTAGGACAGACAATGAGCAGTTCTTC,CAWSVRTDNEQFF
TRBD1,-,TRBV12-3/TRBV12-4,TRBJ1-5,TGTGCCAGCAGCAGAGAGACAGGGGAATGGAATCAGCCCCAGCATTTT,CASSRETGEWNQPQHF
-,few,TRBV28,TRBJ2-6,TGTGCCAGCAGTTTTTGGGGCGAGGGTTCTGGGGCCAACGTCCTGACTTTC,CASSFWGEGSGANVLTF
TRBD2,few,TRBV10-3,TRBJ2-3,TGTGCCATCAGTGCTTCTAGCGGGAGAGGGTACACAGATACGCAGTATTTT,CAISASSGRGYTDTQYF
-,many,TRBV11-3,TRBJ1-1,TGTGCCAGCAGCTTAGAGGGGTACAGATACACTGAAGCTTTCTTT,CASSLEGYRYTEAFF
TRBD1,few,TRBV3-1,TRBJ1-4,TGTGCCAGCAGTCGCCCTACCGGGACAGGGAATGAAAAACTGTTTTTT,CASSRPTGTGNEKLFF
TRBD2,-,TRBV30,TRBJ2-1,TGTGCCTGGAGCGCTGGGGGGGGGGGCTCCTACAATGAGCAGTTCTTC,CAWSAGGGGSYNEQFF
-,-,TRBV20-1,TRBJ2-2,TGCAGTGCCAAGGACAAGAACACCGGGGAGCTGTTTTTT,CSAKDKNTGELFF
-,-,TRBV29-1,TRBJ1-1,TGCAGCGTTGAGCGGCTGGAGAACACTGAAGCTTTCTTT,CSVERLENTEAFF
-,few,TRBV29-1,TRBJ1-4,TGCAGCGCTGGGGACCTATATGAAAAACTGTTTTTT,CSAGDLYEKLFF
TRBD1,-,TRBV6-1,TRBJ1-1,TGTGCCAGTAGGCCGGACGCAGGGGGCACTGAAGCTTTCTTT,CASRPDAGGTEAFF
TRBD1,many,TRBV28,TRBJ1-5,TGTGCCAGCAGCCCTACAGGGGCGAGCCAGCCCCAGCATTTT,CASSPTGASQPQHF
-,-,TRBV18,TRBJ2-3,TGTGCCAGCTCACTTTACACTGACACAGATACGCAGTATTTT,CASSLYTDTDTQYF